This entry lists 14 T cell receptor beta chains sequenced from one sample in a study of shared clonotypes between healthy human individuals. TCRdb's table, derived via immunoSEQ multiplex PCR, lists solely in-frame clones and lacks some. The sample lists a few million clones, about 94% seen once, with approximately 0.13% in the top ten. Sample: naive CD4+ T cells sorted from blood. As to subset: CD45RA+ positively selected. The receptors stem from a man younger than 30 in good health.

Of note for this clone: Other DNA sequences within the sample encode an identical CDR3. The J gene is TRBJ2-7, the V gene TRBV7-2; D unresolved. Per germline, CDR1 SGHTA and CDR2 FQGNSA. The V end lost 2 bases, the J end lost 2 bases, and 4 bases lay between the germline ends. This CDR3 is 12 amino acids long. This chain's CDR3 is CASSLRPYEQYF. The CDR3 DNA is TGTGCCAGCAGCTTACGGCCCTACGAGCAGTACTTC.

The chain recombines TRBV5-6 with TRBJ1-3; no clear D gene. The CDR3 is 16 amino acids. Germline V gene data show CDR1 as SGHDT and CDR2 as YYEEEE. V dropped 4 bases and J dropped 0 bases, with 14 bases sitting between them. The DNA for the CDR3 is TGTGCCAGCAGCCACGACGCAGGTTACTCTGGAAACACCATATATTTT. This codes for CASSHDAGYSGNTIYF. The full variable domain, with the rest looked up from reference TRBV5-6 and TRBJ1-3, is DAGVTQSPTHLIKTRGQQVTLRCSPKSGHDTVSWYQQALGQGPQFIFQYYEEEERQRGNFPDRFSGHQFPNYSSELNVNALLLGDSALYLCASSHDAGYSGNTIYFGEGSWLTVV.

CDR3 residues: CASSFTSGANVLTF. The CDR3 DNA reads as TGTGCCAGCAGTTTTACTTCTGGGGCCAACGTCCTGACTTTC. J is TRBJ2-6 and V is TRBV27; D unclear. This CDR3 spans 14 amino acids. V lost 3 bases and J 1 base, leaving 4 bases between the germline ends. The germline gives CDR1 MNHEY, CDR2 SMNVEV (reference sequence).

J is TRBJ1-5 and V is TRBV6-1, with TRBD1 matching 8 bases. The CDR3 totals 14 residues. The V gene's germline CDR1 is MNHNS and CDR2 SASEGT. The junction had 8 bases not matched to a gene; V was cut back by 6 bases and J by 7 bases. The CDR3 reads CASSGQGYWQPQHF. In nucleotides, the CDR3 is TGTGCCAGCAGCGGACAGGGTTATTGGCAGCCCCAGCATTTT.

This rearrangement joins TRBV7-2 to TRBJ2-7; 7 bases agree with TRBD2. The germline CDR1 and CDR2 sequences are SGHTA and FQGNSA. CDR3 length: 13 residues. V was pared by 1 base and J by 12 bases, with 9 bases of the junction left unmatched. The CDR3 spells CASSLVGGGPLYF. The CDR3 DNA is TGTGCCAGCAGCTTAGTAGGCGGGGGACCGCTGTACTTC.

The rearrangement uses TRBV28 and TRBJ1-4; 9 positions agree with TRBD1. CDR3 length: 16 residues. Germline V CDR1 and CDR2: MDHEN, SYDVKM. V lost 5 bases and J lost 5; bases outside the gene matches: 9. The CDR3 here is CASSLASGTGNEKLFF. The CDR3 coding sequence is TGTGCCAGCAGTCTTGCCTCCGGGACAGGGAATGAAAAACTGTTTTTT.

The chain joins TRBV7-9 to TRBJ1-5; D unresolved. CDR3 length: 13 amino acids. Germline-derived CDR1 and CDR2 are SEHNR and FQNEAQ (reference sequence). V shed 3 bases and J shed 7 bases, with 10 bases lying between them. CDR3 amino acids: CASSLDARQPQHF. CDR3 in DNA: TGTGCCAGCAGCTTGGACGCCAGGCAGCCCCAGCATTTT.

This chain links TRBV6-5 with TRBJ1-5; D uncertain. V lost 7 bases to trimming and J lost 0 bases, with 13 bases between them. Per germline, CDR1 MNHEY and CDR2 SVGAGI. This CDR3 region has 15 residues. The CDR3 nucleotides are TGTGCCAGCAAAACTGGCAGGCATAGCAATCAGCCCCAGCATTTT. Its translation is CASKTGRHSNQPQHF.

The chain recombines TRBV5-4 with TRBJ2-1; TRBD2 is a possible D gene (6 bases). This CDR3 is built from 14 residues. The germline gives CDR1 SGHNT, CDR2 YYREEE (reference sequence). With 3 bases removed from V and 8 bases from J, the gap between germline ends came to 15 bases. The CDR3 spells CASSYPAAGYEQFF. CDR3 DNA sequence: TGTGCCAGCAGCTACCCGGCCGCGGGGTATGAGCAGTTCTTC.

The chain carries TRBV6-5 and TRBJ1-2, with TRBD1 matching 12 bases. J lost 10 bases, V lost 7 bases, and 10 bases had no gene match. The V gene's germline CDR1 is MNHEY and CDR2 SVGAGI. CDR3 length equals 14 residues. CDR3 amino acids: CASTPSGQGAFYTF. CDR3 bases: TGTGCCAGCACCCCCTCGGGACAGGGGGCCTTCTACACCTTC.

This sequence joins TRBV7-9 and TRBJ2-2; D is perhaps TRBD1 (5 bases). From germline, CDR1 is SEHNR and CDR2 FQNEAQ (reference sequence). This CDR3 contains 14 residues. V dropped 2 bases and J dropped 6 bases, with 10 bases sitting between them. As DNA, the CDR3 is TGTGCCAGCAGCTTATTCCAGGGCCCCGGGGAGCTGTTTTTT. It codes for CASSLFQGPGELFF. Complete variable domain (other parts from reference TRBV7-9 and TRBJ2-2): DTGVSQNPRHKITKRGQNVTFRCDPISEHNRLYWYRQTLGQGPEFLTYFQNEAQLEKSRLLSDRFSAERPKGSFSTLEIQRTEQGDSAMYLCASSLFQGPGELFFGEGSRLTVL.

The rearrangement links TRBV5-1 to TRBJ1-1; 7 bases agree with TRBD1. The CDR3 consists of 13 residues. Looked up from germline, CDR1 is SGHRS and CDR2 is YFSETQ. The ends lost 8 bases at V and 5 bases at J; junction bases unmatched: 9. The CDR3 protein is CASKGAGATEAFF. The CDR3 nucleotides read TGCGCCAGTAAGGGGGCCGGGGCGACTGAAGCTTTCTTT.

Details on this clone: The same CDR3 is also encoded by other DNA sequences in this sample. The rearrangement joins TRBV6-1 to TRBJ1-2; 8 nucleotides line up with TRBD1. Germline CDR1 reads MNHNS; CDR2 reads SASEGT. The CDR3 is 13 residues long. J lost 4 bases, V lost 6 bases, and 4 bases had no gene match. CDR3 protein: CASRGQGPYGYTF. Here the CDR3 DNA reads TGTGCCAGCAGAGGACAGGGCCCCTATGGCTACACCTTC.

In the case of this clone: This sample includes further DNA sequences coding for the same CDR3. The rearrangement links TRBV6-5 to TRBJ2-7, with no clear D. Germline V gives CDR1 MNHEY, CDR2 SVGAGI. CDR3 size: 13 residues. Trimming took 2 bases from V and 4 from J, leaving 9 bases between them. CDR3 DNA: TGTGCCAGCAGTTACAGGGAAAGGTACGAGCAGTACTTC. It encodes CASSYRERYEQYF.